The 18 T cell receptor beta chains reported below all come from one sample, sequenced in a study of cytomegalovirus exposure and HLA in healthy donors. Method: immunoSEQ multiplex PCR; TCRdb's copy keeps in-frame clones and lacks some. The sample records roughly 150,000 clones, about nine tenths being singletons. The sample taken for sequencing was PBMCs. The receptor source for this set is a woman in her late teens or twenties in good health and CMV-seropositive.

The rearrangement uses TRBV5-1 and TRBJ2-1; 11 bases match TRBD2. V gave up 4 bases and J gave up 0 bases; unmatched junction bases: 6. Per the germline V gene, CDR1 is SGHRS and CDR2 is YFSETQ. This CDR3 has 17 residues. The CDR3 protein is CASSGGTSGSSYNEQFF. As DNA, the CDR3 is TGCGCCAGCAGCGGAGGGACTAGCGGTAGCTCCTACAATGAGCAGTTCTTC.

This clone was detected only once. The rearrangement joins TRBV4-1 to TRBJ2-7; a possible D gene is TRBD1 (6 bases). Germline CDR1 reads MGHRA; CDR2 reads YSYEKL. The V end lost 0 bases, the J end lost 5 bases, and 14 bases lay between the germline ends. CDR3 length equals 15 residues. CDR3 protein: CASSQEYRVIHEQYF. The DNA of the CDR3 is TGCGCCAGCAGCCAAGAATACAGGGTTATCCACGAGCAGTACTTC.

As DNA, the CDR3 is TGTGCCAGCAGCTCAAGATCGAGCTCCTACAATGAGCAGTTCTTC. Protein: CASSSRSSSYNEQFF. The J gene is TRBJ2-1, the V gene TRBV7-8; D gene ambiguous. The CDR3 runs to 15 residues. From germline, CDR1 is SGHVS and CDR2 FQNEAQ. V was shortened by 4 bases and J by 0 bases, with 10 bases between the two germline ends.

The chain's CDR3 is CASSLSTGIKYTGELFF. CDR3 in DNA: TGTGCCAGCAGCCTGTCTACAGGGATAAAGTACACCGGGGAGCTGTTTTTT. The chain carries TRBV11-3 and TRBJ2-2; TRBD1 is a possible D gene (6 bases). This CDR3 has 17 amino acids. CDR1 and CDR2 (germline): SGHNT, YENEEA. Trimming pared 5 bases from V and 3 bases from J, leaving 19 bases between.

The CDR3 loop reads CASSQDFSGQPQHF. The CDR3 region has the DNA TGCGCCAGCAGCCAAGATTTCTCGGGGCAGCCCCAGCATTTT. The chain is built from TRBV4-1 and TRBJ1-5; D is undetermined. CDR1 MGHRA and CDR2 YSYEKL come from the germline V gene. V gave up 0 bases and J gave up 7 bases, with 10 bases separating them. This CDR3 has 14 amino acids.

The CDR3 spells CASTYLPGTSSNEQFF. In DNA form, the CDR3 reads TGTGCCAGCACCTACCTCCCGGGGACTAGCAGCAATGAGCAGTTCTTC. The chain has TRBV7-2 and TRBJ2-1; 9 bases match TRBD2. This CDR3 region has 16 residues. CDR1 is SGHTA and CDR2 is FQGNSA in the germline V gene. V lost 7 bases and J lost 6; bases outside the gene matches: 13.

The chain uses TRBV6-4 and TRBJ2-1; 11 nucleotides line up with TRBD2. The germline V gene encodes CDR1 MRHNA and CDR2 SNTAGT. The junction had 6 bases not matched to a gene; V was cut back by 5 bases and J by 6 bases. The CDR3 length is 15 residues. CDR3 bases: TGTGCCAGCAGTCAGGGACTAGCGGTACCCAATGAGCAGTTCTTC. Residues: CASSQGLAVPNEQFF.

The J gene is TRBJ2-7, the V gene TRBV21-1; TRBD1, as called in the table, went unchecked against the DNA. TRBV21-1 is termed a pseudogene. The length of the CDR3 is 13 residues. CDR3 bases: TGTGCCCGCAACCACAGGGTCGACTACGAGCAGTACTTC. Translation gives CARNHRVDYEQYF.

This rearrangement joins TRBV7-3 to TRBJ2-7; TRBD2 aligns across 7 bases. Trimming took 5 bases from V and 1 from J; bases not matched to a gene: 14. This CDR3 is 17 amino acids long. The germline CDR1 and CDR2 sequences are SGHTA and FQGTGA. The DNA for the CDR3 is TGTGCCAGCAGCATGGCTGGCGGGAGAGGTGATTCCTACGAGCAGTACTTC. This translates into CASSMAGGRGDSYEQYF.

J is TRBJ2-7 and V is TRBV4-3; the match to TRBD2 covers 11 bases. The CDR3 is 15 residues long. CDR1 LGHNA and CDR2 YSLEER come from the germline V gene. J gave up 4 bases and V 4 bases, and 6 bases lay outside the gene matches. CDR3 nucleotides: TGCGCCAGCAGCCTATCTAGCGGGAGGTATTACGAGCAGTACTTC. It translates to CASSLSSGRYYEQYF.

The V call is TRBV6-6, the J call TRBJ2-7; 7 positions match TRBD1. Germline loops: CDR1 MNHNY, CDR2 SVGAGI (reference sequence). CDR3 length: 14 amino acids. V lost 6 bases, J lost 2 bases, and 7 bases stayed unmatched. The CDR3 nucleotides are TGTGCCAGCAGACGGAGCCAGGGGGCCTACGAGCAGTACTTC. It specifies CASRRSQGAYEQYF.

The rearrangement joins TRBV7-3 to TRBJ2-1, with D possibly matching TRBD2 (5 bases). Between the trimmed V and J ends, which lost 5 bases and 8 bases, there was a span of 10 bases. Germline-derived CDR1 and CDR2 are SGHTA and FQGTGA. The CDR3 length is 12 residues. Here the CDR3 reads CASSPSGDEQFF. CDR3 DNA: TGTGCCAGCAGCCCGAGCGGCGATGAGCAGTTCTTC.

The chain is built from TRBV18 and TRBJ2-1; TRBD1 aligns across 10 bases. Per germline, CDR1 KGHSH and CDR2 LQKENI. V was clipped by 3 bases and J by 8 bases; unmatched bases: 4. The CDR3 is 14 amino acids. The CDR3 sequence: CASSPGQGYDEQFF. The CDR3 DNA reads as TGTGCCAGCTCACCGGGACAGGGGTACGATGAGCAGTTCTTC.

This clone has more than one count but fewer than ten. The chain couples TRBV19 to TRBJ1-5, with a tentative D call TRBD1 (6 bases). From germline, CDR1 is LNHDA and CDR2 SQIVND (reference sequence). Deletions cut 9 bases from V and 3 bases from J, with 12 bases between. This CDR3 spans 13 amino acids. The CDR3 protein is CASLDRLNQPQHF. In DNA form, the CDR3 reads TGTGCCAGCCTTGACAGGCTCAATCAGCCCCAGCATTTT.

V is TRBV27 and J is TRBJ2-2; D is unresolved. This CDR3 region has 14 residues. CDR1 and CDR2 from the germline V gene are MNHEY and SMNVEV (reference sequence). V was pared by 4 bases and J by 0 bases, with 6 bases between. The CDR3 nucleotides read TGTGCCAGCAGTTCCACGGCGAACACCGGGGAGCTGTTTTTT. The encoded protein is CASSSTANTGELFF.

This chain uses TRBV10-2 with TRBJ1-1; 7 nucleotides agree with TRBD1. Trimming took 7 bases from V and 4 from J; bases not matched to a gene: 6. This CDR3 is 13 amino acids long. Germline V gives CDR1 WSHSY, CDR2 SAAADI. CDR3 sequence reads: CASTVTGSTEAFF. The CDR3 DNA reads TGCGCCAGCACTGTGACAGGGTCCACTGAAGCTTTCTTT.

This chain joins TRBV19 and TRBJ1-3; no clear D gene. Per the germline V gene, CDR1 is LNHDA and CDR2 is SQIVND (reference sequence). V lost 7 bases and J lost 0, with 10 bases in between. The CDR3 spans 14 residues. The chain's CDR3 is CASNAAYSGNTIYF. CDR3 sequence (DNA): TGTGCCAGTAACGCGGCCTACTCTGGAAACACCATATATTTT.

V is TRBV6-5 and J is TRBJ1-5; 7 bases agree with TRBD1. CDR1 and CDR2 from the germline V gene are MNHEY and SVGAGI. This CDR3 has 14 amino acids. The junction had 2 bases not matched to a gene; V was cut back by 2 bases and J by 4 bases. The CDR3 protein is CASSYGTANQPQHF. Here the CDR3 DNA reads TGTGCCAGCAGTTACGGGACAGCTAATCAGCCCCAGCATTTT.